This T cell receptor beta chain was retrieved from a study of blood T cell repertoires in COVID-19. The table came from immunoSEQ multiplex PCR; TCRdb's copy has only in-frame clones and leaves some out. The sample includes under 200,000 clones, roughly 90% of them seen just once. This CDR3 spans 15 amino acids. Unmatched junction bases numbered 8, after V lost 5 bases and J lost 5 bases. In germline, CDR1 is SGHTA, CDR2 FQGNSA. This clonotype was obtained from a woman between 18 and 29 years old who had recovered from COVID-19. Sample: PBMCs or T cells enriched from blood (not recorded which). The V and J genes are TRBV7-2 and TRBJ1-2; 10 bases match TRBD1. The DNA for the CDR3 is TGTGCCAGCAGCGGAGACAGGGGGCGAACTTATGGCTACACCTTC. Translation gives CASSGDRGRTYGYTF.